This T cell receptor beta chain comes out of a study of cytomegalovirus exposure and HLA in healthy donors. Study-level findings and limits: Upon later analysis, HLA-associated TCR beta chains proved more clonally expanded than other, equally common chains. The records held CMV serostatus as the only immune exposure information.

The table lists this clone with a few counts. Its specificity is unknown. Healthy people donating bone marrow made up the donors. Amplification used 60 Vbeta primers and 13 Jbeta primers. Source study methods: The authors later counted 65 million to 80 million unique TCR beta chains, some 10 million of them shared. TCRdb keeps only in-frame clones here, not all; method: immunoSEQ multiplex PCR. V and J calls and clone size are as listed in that table; D and trimming were resolved from the DNA. The sample holds under 150,000 clones; around 10% are singletons and the top ten take around 7%. The V gene lost 5 bases and the J gene lost 6 bases, with 16 bases spanning the gap. Germline CDR1 reads LNHDA; CDR2 reads SQIVND (reference sequence). This CDR3 comprises 15 residues.

Source material: PBMCs. This clonotype was sampled from a woman between 40 and 55 years old in good health and CMV-seropositive. The chain employs TRBV19 and TRBJ2-2; perhaps TRBD2 as D (7 bases). The CDR3 region has the DNA TGTGCCAGTAGTTTGGGGGGGCTTAGAGCCGGGGAGCTGTTTTTT. The encoded protein is CASSLGGLRAGELFF.